This passage covers 10 T cell receptor beta chains from one sample sequenced in a study of CD8 T cells in ankylosing spondylitis (dated by TCRdb to the late 2010s). These receptors lack a known antigen. Here is what the overall study found, with its caveats: A TCR beta motif made up of several highly homologous amino acid variants appeared to be characteristic of blood from ankylosing spondylitis patients.

The library was obtained by 5' RACE. TCRdb lists the instrument as Illumina HiSeq 2500. TCRdb passed the public sequencing reads through fastp at Q25 and MiXCR, retaining productive beta sequences. Here each entry gathers all rows of one CDR3 protein and keeps the most common genes and DNA. In this sample the table shows a few hundred thousand distinct CDR3 sequences, about 20% of which occur a single time. The ten biggest clones cover 15% to 20% of the sample. Sequenced material: blood, either unsorted or a sorted T cell fraction (not recorded which). These receptors were obtained from a male donor with ankylosing spondylitis.

This clonotype was observed a few times. CDR3 nucleotides: TGCAGTGCTAGAGCTATATGGGAGCAGTACTTC. This sequence encodes CSARAIWEQYF. V is TRBV20-1 and J is TRBJ2-7; unclear D gene. This CDR3 is 11 amino acids long. V lost 1 base and J 7 bases, leaving 8 bases between the germline ends. Germline V CDR1 and CDR2: DFQATT, SNEGSKA (reference sequence).

The chain recombines TRBV10-2 with TRBJ2-7, with D tentatively TRBD1 or TRBD2 (5 bases each). The germline V gene encodes CDR1 WSHSY and CDR2 SAAADI. V lost 4 bases, J lost 2 bases, and 12 bases lay in between. The CDR3 is 14 residues long. DNA for the CDR3: TGCGCCAGCAGTGCCGGGACGTCAGCCTACGAGCAGTACTTC. Its protein is CASSAGTSAYEQYF.

The table lists this clonotype with a few counts. The J gene is TRBJ1-2, the V gene TRBV7-2, with 7 bases identical to TRBD1. The CDR3 has 13 amino acids. Germline CDR1 reads SGHTA; CDR2 reads FQGNSA. V trimming: 5 bases; J trimming: 6 bases; junction bases outside the gene matches: 6. The DNA for the CDR3 is TGTGCCAGCAGCCGCGCAGGGGGTAATGGCTACACCTTC. Protein sequence: CASSRAGGNGYTF.

This clonotype was observed a few times. The chain uses TRBV12-3 or TRBV12-4 and TRBJ2-1; tentative D call: TRBD2 (5 bases). This CDR3 spans 15 amino acids. V shed 5 bases and J shed 7 bases, with 18 bases lying between them. In nucleotides, the CDR3 is TGTGCCAGCAGTACCCGGGGTAGGGAGTTGAATGAGCAGTTCTTC. This sequence encodes CASSTRGRELNEQFF.

The gene calls are TRBV5-6 and TRBJ1-2; D remains unclear. Trimming left V 3 bases short and J 1 base short, with 1 base between. Germline CDR1 reads SGHDT; CDR2 reads YYEEEE. This CDR3 is built from 11 residues. CDR3 region: CASSYNYGYTF. In nucleotides, the CDR3 is TGTGCCAGCAGCTATAACTATGGCTACACCTTC. Full variable domain (remainder filled in from reference TRBV5-6 and TRBJ1-2): DAGVTQSPTHLIKTRGQQVTLRCSPKSGHDTVSWYQQALGQGPQFIFQYYEEEERQRGNFPDRFSGHQFPNYSSELNVNALLLGDSALYLCASSYNYGYTFGSGTRLTVV.

V and J are TRBV5-1 and TRBJ2-1, with unresolved D. CDR3 length: 15 residues. Germline loops: CDR1 SGHRS, CDR2 YFSETQ. Trimming stripped 4 bases from V and 5 bases from J, with 16 bases between. The CDR3 nucleotides are TGCGCCAGCAGCCTTGGGCCAGGCGGCCACAATGAGCAGTTCTTC. Its protein is CASSLGPGGHNEQFF.

J is TRBJ2-1 and V is TRBV9; tentatively, D is TRBD1 or TRBD2 (5 bases each). The length of the CDR3 is 12 residues. Deletions cut 1 base from V and 9 bases from J, with 8 bases between. From germline, CDR1 is SGDLS and CDR2 YYNGEE. CDR3 region: CASSVIGGEQFF. In DNA form, the CDR3 reads TGTGCCAGCAGCGTAATTGGGGGTGAGCAGTTCTTC.

A few counts support this clonotype. Here the CDR3 reads CASSYSGSSGNTIYF. CDR3 nucleotide sequence: TGTGCCAGCAGTTACTCAGGGAGCTCTGGAAACACCATATATTTT. This sequence joins TRBV6-5 and TRBJ1-3; D ambiguous. The CDR3 runs 15 residues. Germline V gene data show CDR1 as MNHEY and CDR2 as SVGAGI. V shed 0 bases and J shed 0 bases, with 6 bases lying between them.

Written as DNA, the CDR3 is TGTGCCAGCAGTTTAGAGGGGAACGAGCAGTACTTC. Translating gives CASSLEGNEQYF. This chain uses TRBV2 with TRBJ2-7, with D possibly called TRBD1 or TRBD2 (5 bases each). CDR3 length: 12 residues. Deletions cut 5 bases from V and 5 bases from J, with 10 bases between. Germline lookup yields CDR1 SNHLY and CDR2 FYNNEI.

This clonotype was recorded a few times. V and J are TRBV9 and TRBJ2-7; TRBD2 matches at 8 bases. This CDR3 spans 14 amino acids. Germline V lookup: CDR1 SGDLS, CDR2 YYNGEE. V lost 4 bases, J lost 3 bases, and 6 bases stayed unmatched. The CDR3 loop reads CASSPREGFYEQYF. The CDR3 nucleotides are TGTGCCAGCAGCCCCCGGGAGGGTTTCTACGAGCAGTACTTC.